This T cell receptor beta chain was recorded in a study of Graves' ophthalmopathy and Graves' hyperthyroidism. Overall study results and limits: Its predictions of ophthalmopathy progression gave the model 65% to 71% sensitivity and about 72% specificity.

The table lists this clonotype with many counts. Its antigen is as yet unknown. V gave up 2 bases and J gave up 2 bases, with 3 bases separating them. There are 12 residues in the CDR3. CDR1 is SGHVS and CDR2 is FQNEAQ in the germline V gene. Amplification of TCR beta CDR3 regions used RNA transcripts. Investigators did first-round RT-PCR with HTBI primers, then second-round multiplex PCR. Via MiXCR, TCRdb re-called the multiplex PCR reads, giving one row per CDR3 protein. The data contain roughly 400,000 distinct CDR3 sequences, 17% of them singletons. The chain uses TRBV7-8 and TRBJ2-5; D remains unclear. The sequenced sample consisted of peripheral blood. The sequence was obtained from an adult woman with stable Graves' hyperthyroidism. This chain's CDR3 is CASSLTQETQYF. DNA for the CDR3: TGTGCCAGCAGCTTAACTCAAGAGACCCAGTACTTC.